This T cell receptor (beta chain) was retrieved from a study of T cells in Graves' hyperthyroidism and ophthalmopathy. This clonotype was observed a few times. Antigen unknown. TCR beta CDR3 regions were amplified from RNA transcripts. HTBI primers were the set used in a first-round RT-PCR of the TCR CDR3. TCRdb ran MiXCR on the multiplex PCR reads and lists one entry per CDR3 protein. The profile covers 450,000 to 650,000 distinct CDR3 sequences, with approximately 14% appearing a single time and 7.1% taken by the ten largest. Points from the study as a whole: Ophthalmopathy was identified by the model a median around 6.9 months ahead of onset.

Germline CDR1 SEHNR, CDR2 FQNEAQ (reference sequence). The CDR3 spans 14 residues. V gave up 2 bases and J gave up 7 bases, with 11 bases separating them. The chain couples TRBV7-9 to TRBJ2-2, with D maybe TRBD2 (5 bases). Source material: blood. This clonotype was sampled from a woman aged 18-29 years with Graves' ophthalmopathy. Written as DNA, the CDR3 is TGTGCCAGCAGCTTAATACTAGAACACGGGGAGCTGTTTTTT. Translating gives CASSLILEHGELFF.